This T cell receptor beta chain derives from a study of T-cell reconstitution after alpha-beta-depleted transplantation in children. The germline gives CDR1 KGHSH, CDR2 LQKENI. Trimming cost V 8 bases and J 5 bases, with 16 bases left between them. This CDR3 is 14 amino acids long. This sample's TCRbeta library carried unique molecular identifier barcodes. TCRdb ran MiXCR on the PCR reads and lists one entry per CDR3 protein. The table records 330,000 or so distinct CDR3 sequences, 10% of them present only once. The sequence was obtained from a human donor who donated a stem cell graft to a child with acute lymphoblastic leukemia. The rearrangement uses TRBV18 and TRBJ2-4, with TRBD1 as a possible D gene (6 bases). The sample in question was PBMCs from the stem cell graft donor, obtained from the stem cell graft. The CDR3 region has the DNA TGTGCCAGCGCCACCGAGCGACAGGAAAACATTCAGTACTTC. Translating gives CASATERQENIQYF.